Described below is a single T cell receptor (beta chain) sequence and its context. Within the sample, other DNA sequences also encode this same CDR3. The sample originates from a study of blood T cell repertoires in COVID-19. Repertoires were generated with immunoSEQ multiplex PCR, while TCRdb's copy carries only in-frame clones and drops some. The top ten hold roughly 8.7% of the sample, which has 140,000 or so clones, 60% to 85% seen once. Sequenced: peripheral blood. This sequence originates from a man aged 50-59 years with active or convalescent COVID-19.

The CDR3 sequence is CASSNRVTDTQYF. The CDR3 DNA reads as TGTGCCAGCTCCAACAGGGTTACAGATACGCAGTATTTT. The chain carries TRBV14 and TRBJ2-3; D perhaps matches TRBD1 (6 bases). The CDR3 has 13 residues. V dropped 8 bases and J dropped 3 bases, with 12 bases sitting between them. The germline V gene has CDR1 SGHDN and CDR2 FVKESK.